Below, 2 T cell receptor beta chains from the same sample are listed, as sequenced in a study of cytomegalovirus exposure and HLA in healthy donors. Clones were read by immunoSEQ multiplex PCR, and TCRdb kept only the in-frame ones, dropping some. The sample carries more than 200,000 clones, 90% recorded once. The sample consisted of PBMCs. The source is a woman aged 25 to 39 in good health and CMV-seronegative.

A remark on this clone: Other DNA variants within this sample encode the same CDR3. The V gene is TRBV28, the J gene TRBJ2-1; D is ambiguous. CDR3 size: 12 residues. The germline V gene has CDR1 MDHEN and CDR2 SYDVKM. Deletions cut 1 base from V and 10 bases from J, with 8 bases between. CDR3 nucleotides: TGTGCCAGCAGTTTATTGGCCGGGGAGCAGTTCTTC. Translation gives CASSLLAGEQFF.

The V call is TRBV28, the J call TRBJ1-2; D is ambiguous. The CDR3 runs to 15 residues. CDR1 is MDHEN and CDR2 is SYDVKM in the germline V gene. The V and J ends lost 5 bases and 4 bases respectively, with 17 bases between them. CDR3 sequence reads: CASSTLDLRFYGYTF. CDR3 in DNA: TGTGCCAGCAGTACCCTCGACTTGCGTTTCTATGGCTACACCTTC.